One sample yielded the 14 T cell receptor beta chains listed below, sequenced in a study of chemoradiotherapy in HPV16-positive cancers. Libraries were prepared by immunoSEQ multiplex PCR; TCRdb keeps only in-frame clonotypes and omits some of them. The data show 14,000 or so clones, around four fifths seen once. This material was collected from a patient who underwent chemoradiotherapy. The origin of the receptors is a human donor with HPV-associated anogenital cancer.

This clone was recorded only once. The rearrangement uses TRBV5-1 and TRBJ1-3, with 11 positions matching TRBD1. The V and J ends lost 0 bases and 0 bases, in that order; junction bases with no gene match: 2. The CDR3 is 17 amino acids. Germline V gives CDR1 SGHRS, CDR2 YFSETQ. The chain's CDR3 is CASSLGTGGSSGNTIYF. The CDR3, as DNA: TGCGCCAGCAGCTTGGGGACAGGGGGCTCCTCTGGAAACACCATATATTTT.

The chain employs TRBV6-5 and TRBJ1-2; the D gene is possibly TRBD1 (6 bases). This CDR3 has 15 amino acids. Trimming cost V 2 bases and J 0 bases, with 10 bases left between them. CDR1 and CDR2 (germline): MNHEY, SVGAGI. The CDR3 loop is CASSYAGGPNYGYTF. CDR3 DNA: TGTGCCAGCAGTTACGCGGGGGGGCCTAACTATGGCTACACCTTC.

The V call is TRBV18, the J call TRBJ1-5; TRBD1 matches 7 bases. CDR1 and CDR2 from the germline V gene are KGHSH and LQKENI. The V and J ends lost 6 bases and 3 bases, in that order; junction bases with no gene match: 5. CDR3 length: 14 residues. In DNA form, the CDR3 reads TGTGCCAGCTCGCGGGGACAGTCCAATCAGCCCCAGCATTTT. This translates into CASSRGQSNQPQHF.

The rearrangement links TRBV12-5 to TRBJ1-2; D is uncertain. The CDR3 is 13 amino acids. Trimming removed 4 bases from V and 4 bases from J, with 10 bases in between. Germline V gives CDR1 LGHNT, CDR2 FRNRAP. This chain's CDR3 is CASGSPRTYGYTF. CDR3 DNA: TGTGCTAGTGGTTCCCCCCGAACCTATGGCTACACCTTC.

The chain is built from TRBV5-6 and TRBJ1-2; the D is unclear. The germline V gene has CDR1 SGHDT and CDR2 YYEEEE. V lost 4 bases and J lost 1, with 14 bases in between. The CDR3 contains 15 residues. The CDR3 sequence is CASSPKKGSNYGYTF. The CDR3 DNA sequence: TGTGCCAGCAGCCCCAAGAAGGGAAGTAACTATGGCTACACCTTC.

The J gene is TRBJ2-4, the V gene TRBV7-2; TRBD2 aligns across 13 bases. This CDR3 region has 18 residues. V lost 3 bases, J lost 7 bases, and 12 bases stayed unmatched. Germline V CDR1 and CDR2: SGHTA, FQGNSA. CDR3 sequence (DNA): TGTGCCAGCAGCTTGTTCGTCCGGACTAGCGGGGGATCGAACATTCAGTACTTC. It codes for CASSLFVRTSGGSNIQYF.

This clone was counted only a few times. The CDR3 sequence: CASRMTGGGYTF. Here the CDR3 DNA reads TGTGCCAGCAGGATGACAGGGGGTGGCTACACCTTC. The rearrangement uses TRBV27 and TRBJ1-2; 9 bases align to TRBD1. The V segment lost 6 bases and the J segment 7 bases; nucleotides outside the gene matches: 3. From germline, CDR1 is MNHEY and CDR2 SMNVEV (reference sequence). The CDR3 sequence is 12 residues long.

This clone was recorded a few times. CDR3 protein: CASSLEGGSNEKLFF. The CDR3 bases are TGTGCCAGCAGCTTAGAGGGGGGATCTAATGAAAAACTGTTTTTT. The chain is built from TRBV7-9 and TRBJ1-4; a possible D gene is TRBD1 (6 bases). Germline assignment: CDR1 SEHNR and CDR2 FQNEAQ (reference sequence). V lost 1 base, J lost 3 bases, and 9 bases lay in between. This CDR3 comprises 15 residues. The full variable domain, its missing parts supplied by reference TRBV7-9 and TRBJ1-4, is DTGVSQNPRHKITKRGQNVTFRCDPISEHNRLYWYRQTLGQGPEFLTYFQNEAQLEKSRLLSDRFSAERPKGSFSTLEIQRTEQGDSAMYLCASSLEGGSNEKLFFGSGTQLSVL.

This sequence joins TRBV5-1 and TRBJ2-6; possibly TRBD2 for D (5 bases). Germline lookup yields CDR1 SGHRS and CDR2 YFSETQ. V was cut by 0 bases and J by 1 base, with 11 bases left in between. The CDR3 runs 17 residues. CDR3 amino acids: CASSLGSSGSGANVLTF. The CDR3 DNA follows: TGCGCCAGCAGCTTGGGAAGTTCGGGGTCTGGGGCCAACGTCCTGACTTTC.

The chain recombines TRBV11-3 with TRBJ1-2; the match to TRBD1 covers 7 bases. This CDR3 is built from 13 residues. CDR1 is SGHNT, CDR2 YENEEA, per germline. The trim removed 5 bases at V and 5 bases at J, leaving 5 bases unmatched. In DNA form, the CDR3 reads TGTGCCAGCAGCGCAGGGGGACGGTATGGCTACACCTTC. It encodes CASSAGGRYGYTF.

The rearrangement joins TRBV7-8 to TRBJ1-3; possible D gene TRBD1, 5 bases. The ends were cut back, 5 bases at V and 0 bases at J, with 11 bases in the middle. The CDR3 length is 15 residues. From germline, CDR1 is SGHVS and CDR2 FQNEAQ. CDR3 coding DNA: TGTGCCAGCAGCCCCAACAGGTTCTCTGGAAACACCATATATTTT. Its translation: CASSPNRFSGNTIYF.

This rearrangement joins TRBV9 to TRBJ1-1; 8 nucleotides align to TRBD1. Germline-derived CDR1 and CDR2 are SGDLS and YYNGEE. This CDR3 contains 15 residues. V lost 0 bases and J lost 4; bases outside the gene matches: 5. The CDR3: CASSVVETGVTEAFF. The CDR3 DNA sequence: TGTGCCAGCAGCGTAGTTGAGACAGGGGTCACTGAAGCTTTCTTT.

The V and J genes are TRBV4-3 and TRBJ1-2; D is possibly TRBD1 (5 bases). The germline V gene has CDR1 LGHNA and CDR2 YSLEER. Trimming took off 1 base at V and 4 bases at J, with 13 bases between the two ends. The CDR3 spans 15 residues. CDR3 coding DNA: TGCGCCAGCAGCCAAGGATTCGGGGACTCCTATGGCTACACCTTC. This encodes CASSQGFGDSYGYTF.

The chain combines TRBV4-3 with TRBJ1-3; D may be TRBD1 (5 bases). This CDR3 is built from 15 residues. Germline V CDR1 and CDR2: LGHNA, YSLEER. The V and J ends lost 4 bases and 0 bases respectively, with 10 bases between them. CDR3 residues: CASSRDAYSGNTIYF. In DNA form, the CDR3 reads TGCGCCAGCAGCCGGGACGCTTACTCTGGAAACACCATATATTTT.